What follows are 31 T cell receptor beta chains derived from one specimen sequenced in a study of blood T cell repertoires in COVID-19. Assay: immunoSEQ multiplex PCR; the TCRdb copy retains only in-frame clones and omits some. Of nearly 95,000 clones in the sample, 80% were seen once. The sequencing sample was made of peripheral blood. The receptors were sampled from a human donor in a cohort sampled during active COVID-19.

The chain carries TRBV15 and TRBJ2-5; 7 positions agree with TRBD1. CDR3 size: 15 residues. Germline V lookup: CDR1 LNHNV, CDR2 YYDKDF (reference sequence). V was pared by 0 bases and J by 1 base, with 2 bases of the junction left unmatched. The CDR3 reads CATSRDGQAQETQYF. DNA for the CDR3: TGTGCCACCAGCAGAGATGGACAGGCCCAAGAGACCCAGTACTTC.

The V and J genes are TRBV5-1 and TRBJ1-6; 8 bases map to TRBD1. CDR1 and CDR2 from the germline V gene are SGHRS and YFSETQ. Trimming took 4 bases from V and 7 from J; bases not matched to a gene: 10. The CDR3 sequence is 16 residues long. DNA of the CDR3: TGCGCCAGCAGCAAAGAAAAGACAGGGGCCAATTCACCCCTCCACTTT. Translation: CASSKEKTGANSPLHF.

This clone was seen only once. Its ends do not fully match the called genes, so a read error is possible. In nucleotides, the CDR3 is TGTGCCAGCAGCGTAGGCGTCACTAGTAACTCAGATGCGCAGTATTTT. Residues: CASSVGVTSNSDAQYF. The chain combines TRBV9 with TRBJ2-3; tentatively, D is TRBD2 (5 bases). This CDR3 spans 16 amino acids. Germline lookup yields CDR1 SGDLS and CDR2 YYNGEE.

This clone was observed many times. The chain carries TRBV7-9 and TRBJ1-2, with TRBD1 matching 7 bases. Germline V gives CDR1 SEHNR, CDR2 FQNEAQ (reference sequence). V trimming: 4 bases; J trimming: 3 bases; junction bases outside the gene matches: 2. The CDR3 consists of 13 residues. CDR3 amino acids: CASSSTGDYGYTF. The CDR3 region has the DNA TGTGCCAGCAGCTCTACAGGGGACTATGGCTACACCTTC.

The rearrangement joins TRBV19 to TRBJ2-5, with TRBD1 matching 9 bases. The CDR3 spans 15 residues. Trimming cost V 5 bases and J 4 bases; bases outside gene matches: 8. Germline V lookup: CDR1 LNHDA, CDR2 SQIVND (reference sequence). The CDR3 sequence is CASSPATGGRETQYF. The CDR3 DNA reads as TGTGCCAGTAGTCCGGCCACAGGGGGCAGAGAGACCCAGTACTTC.

Only one count was recorded for this clone. Other DNA sequences in this specimen translate into the identical CDR3. The chain carries TRBV5-1 and TRBJ2-7; 7 bases are shared with TRBD1. Germline CDR1 SGHRS, CDR2 YFSETQ. V lost 3 bases, J lost 2 bases, and 8 bases stayed unmatched. This CDR3 has 15 amino acids. CDR3 sequence (DNA): TGCGCCAGCAGCTCTCGGACAGGAGGAACCTACGAGCAGTACTTC. This gives the protein CASSSRTGGTYEQYF. Full variable domain (outside the CDR3, taken from reference TRBV5-1 and TRBJ2-7): KAGVTQTPRYLIKTRGQQVTLSCSPISGHRSVSWYQQTPGQGLQFLFEYFSETQRNKGNFPGRFSGRQFSNSRSEMNVSTLELGDSALYLCASSSRTGGTYEQYFGPGTRLTVT.

The V gene is TRBV9, the J gene TRBJ1-6; D may be TRBD1 (5 bases). The CDR3 runs 13 residues. Germline values: CDR1 SGDLS, CDR2 YYNGEE. V lost 1 base, J lost 8 bases, and 7 bases lay in between. The CDR3 loop is CASSVKGDSPLHF. The CDR3, as DNA: TGTGCCAGCAGCGTAAAAGGGGATTCACCCCTCCACTTT. The full variable domain, in which reference TRBV9 and TRBJ1-6 provide the parts outside the CDR3, is DSGVTQTPKHLITATGQRVTLRCSPRSGDLSVYWYQQSLDQGLQFLIQYYNGEERAKGNILERFSAQQFPDLHSELNLSSLELGDSALYFCASSVKGDSPLHFGNGTRLTVT.

The J gene is TRBJ2-3, the V gene TRBV19, with 8 positions matching TRBD2. CDR1 and CDR2 from the germline V gene are LNHDA and SQIVND (reference sequence). The CDR3 is made up of 15 amino acids. Trimming took 6 bases from V and 6 from J; bases not matched to a gene: 11. The DNA of the CDR3 is TGTGCCAGTAGCCCAGATGAAGCGGGGGCGGATACGCAGTATTTT. Translated: CASSPDEAGADTQYF.

This clone was recorded a few times. The V call is TRBV7-9, the J call TRBJ2-3; weak D call: TRBD1 (6 bases). Trimming left V 5 bases short and J 6 bases short, with 15 bases between. Germline CDR1 and CDR2: SEHNR and FQNEAQ (reference sequence). The CDR3 is made up of 14 amino acids. CDR3 DNA sequence: TGTGCCAGCAGCCCGATGGGGGCCTCGGATACGCAGTATTTT. Amino acid sequence: CASSPMGASDTQYF.

This clone occurred a few times. The CDR3 sequence: CASSLQGGGGNTIYF. The CDR3 bases are TGCGCCAGCAGCTTGCAGGGGGGCGGCGGAAACACCATATATTTT. V and J are TRBV5-1 and TRBJ1-3; 7 bases are shared with TRBD1. V was pared by 1 base and J by 4 bases, with 5 bases of the junction left unmatched. This CDR3 contains 15 residues. The germline CDR1 and CDR2 sequences are SGHRS and YFSETQ.

The chain carries TRBV3-1 (or the pseudogene TRBV3-2) and TRBJ1-2; a weak D match, TRBD1 (6 bases). Germline-derived CDR1 and CDR2 are LGHDT and YNNKEL (reference sequence). The CDR3 contains 17 residues. With 0 bases removed from V and 0 bases from J, the gap between germline ends came to 14 bases. The CDR3 reads CASSQEGHRYSNYGYTF. In DNA form, the CDR3 reads TGTGCCAGCAGCCAAGAGGGACACAGGTATTCTAACTATGGCTACACCTTC.

Only one count was recorded for this clone. This chain uses TRBV5-6 with TRBJ2-2; D is uncertain. The V end was cut by 4 bases, the J end by 11 bases, with 12 bases between. Germline values: CDR1 SGHDT, CDR2 YYEEEE. This CDR3 spans 12 amino acids. Here the CDR3 DNA reads TGTGCCAGCAGCCTACAGATCCGAGAGCTGTTTTTT. Its protein is CASSLQIRELFF.

V usage is TRBV4-2 and J usage is TRBJ2-1, with 8 bases matching TRBD2. The CDR3 is 17 residues long. CDR1 and CDR2 (germline): LGHNA, YNFKEQ. V trimming: 0 bases; J trimming: 6 bases; junction bases outside the gene matches: 10. CDR3 DNA sequence: TGTGCCAGCAGCCAAGATTCGACAGCGGGAGCGGGCAATGAGCAGTTCTTC. This codes for CASSQDSTAGAGNEQFF.

In nucleotides, the CDR3 is TGCGCCAGCAGCCGAATACCTAGCGGAGTGCAAGAGACCCAGTACTTC. This codes for CASSRIPSGVQETQYF. The chain joins TRBV5-1 to TRBJ2-5, with 7 bases aligning to TRBD2. This CDR3 contains 16 residues. CDR1 is SGHRS, CDR2 YFSETQ, per germline. With V trimmed by 4 bases and J by 2 bases, 11 bases remained unmatched.

Here the CDR3 reads CASSSQGYTGELFF. The CDR3 nucleotides read TGTGCCAGCAGTTCACAGGGGTACACCGGGGAGCTGTTTTTT. The chain recombines TRBV27 with TRBJ2-2, with 7 positions matching TRBD1. The J segment lost 3 bases and the V segment lost 4 bases, leaving 2 bases of the junction unmatched. The germline V gene has CDR1 MNHEY and CDR2 SMNVEV (reference sequence). CDR3 size: 14 residues.

The rearrangement uses TRBV9 and TRBJ2-1; 7 bases fit TRBD2. CDR3 length: 15 residues. Germline assignment: CDR1 SGDLS and CDR2 YYNGEE. The J segment lost 6 bases and the V segment lost 4 bases, leaving 10 bases of the junction unmatched. DNA for the CDR3: TGTGCCAGCAGCTGGACTAGTTCCCCTTTCAATGAGCAGTTCTTC. This sequence encodes CASSWTSSPFNEQFF.

The gene calls are TRBV24-1 and TRBJ2-3, with TRBD1 identical over 7 bases. V shed 4 bases and J 6 bases; nucleotides not matched to a gene: 3. Germline V gene sequence: CDR1 KGHDR, CDR2 SFDVKD. The CDR3 covers 13 residues. DNA for the CDR3: TGTGCCACCAGTGAGACAGGGAAGGATACGCAGTATTTT. Translated, it gives CATSETGKDTQYF.

This chain links TRBV12-2 with TRBJ2-1; TRBD2 was called by the table and not checked on the DNA. TRBV12-2 is a pseudogene. The CDR3 consists of 17 residues. CDR3 loop: CASRFQTSGGRYNEQFF. The CDR3 DNA is TGTGCAAGTCGCTTCCAGACTAGCGGGGGGAGGTACAATGAGCAGTTCTTC.

The V call is TRBV14, the J call TRBJ2-4; D is unresolved. CDR3 length: 15 residues. Trimming left V 0 bases short and J 8 bases short, with 14 bases between. CDR1 and CDR2 from the germline V gene are SGHDN and FVKESK. The CDR3 is CASSQDRGGWDIQYF. The CDR3 DNA sequence: TGTGCCAGCAGCCAAGATCGAGGCGGATGGGACATTCAGTACTTC.

The chain carries TRBV10-3 and TRBJ2-7; 8 bases map to TRBD1. With V trimmed by 0 bases and J by 2 bases, 9 bases remained unmatched. Germline values: CDR1 ENHRY, CDR2 SYGVKD. The CDR3 loop spans 17 amino acids. This chain's CDR3 is CAISESRGTGTTYEQYF. Written as DNA, the CDR3 is TGTGCCATCAGTGAGTCGAGGGGGACAGGTACGACCTACGAGCAGTACTTC.

The chain has TRBV6-5 and TRBJ1-2; no clear D. This CDR3 has 13 amino acids. Looked up from germline, CDR1 is MNHEY and CDR2 is SVGAGI. V was trimmed by 6 bases and J by 7 bases, leaving 15 bases between them. For the CDR3, the DNA is TGTGCCAGCAGGGAGACGGGGATCGCTGGCTACACCTTC. It translates to CASRETGIAGYTF.

The chain links TRBV6-5 to TRBJ1-2, with 7 bases identical to TRBD1. The CDR3 is made up of 14 amino acids. Per germline, CDR1 MNHEY and CDR2 SVGAGI. With V trimmed by 2 bases and J by 4 bases, 4 bases remained unmatched. The CDR3 sequence: CASSYPGQSYGYTF. The CDR3 bases are TGTGCCAGCAGTTACCCGGGACAGAGCTATGGCTACACCTTC.

This chain uses TRBV19 with TRBJ1-2; 8 positions agree with TRBD1. In germline, CDR1 is LNHDA, CDR2 SQIVND (reference sequence). The CDR3 runs 14 residues. J was trimmed by 5 bases and V by 6 bases; bases with no gene match: 8. This chain's CDR3 is CASRTTDRGYGYTF. In nucleotides, the CDR3 is TGTGCCAGTAGGACCACCGACAGGGGATATGGCTACACCTTC.

This chain links TRBV28 with TRBJ1-6; D gene uncertain. The CDR3 is made up of 13 amino acids. V gave up 1 base and J gave up 14 bases, with 12 bases separating them. The germline gives CDR1 MDHEN, CDR2 SYDVKM. The CDR3 DNA follows: TGTGCCAGCAGTTTATCGGGGAGAGGGTCCCTCCACTTT. It is translated as CASSLSGRGSLHF. Full variable domain (outside the CDR3, taken from reference TRBV28 and TRBJ1-6): DVKVTQSSRYLVKRTGEKVFLECVQDMDHENMFWYRQDPGLGLRLIYFSYDVKMKEKGDIPEGYSVSREKKERFSLILESASTNQTSMYLCASSLSGRGSLHFGNGTRLTVT.

The chain uses TRBV7-3 and TRBJ2-1; 8 bases are a match to TRBD2. Germline V lookup: CDR1 SGHTA, CDR2 FQGTGA. The length of the CDR3 is 15 residues. The V and J ends lost 8 bases and 2 bases, in that order; junction bases with no gene match: 8. The CDR3 sequence is CASQSSGGPYNEQFF. CDR3 DNA sequence: TGTGCCAGCCAAAGCTCGGGGGGGCCCTACAATGAGCAGTTCTTC.

This sequence joins TRBV6-2 or TRBV6-3 and TRBJ1-5; TRBD1 matches 7 bases. Germline loops: CDR1 MNHEY, CDR2 SVGEGT. The CDR3 is made up of 18 amino acids. J lost 0 bases, V lost 2 bases, and 10 bases had no gene match. Here the CDR3 reads CASSYRRTGTDSNQPQHF. The CDR3 DNA reads as TGTGCCAGCAGTTACAGACGTACCGGGACAGATAGCAATCAGCCCCAGCATTTT.

The genes are TRBV18 and TRBJ1-4; D is perhaps TRBD1 (5 bases). The CDR3 length is 13 residues. V was shortened by 3 bases and J by 5 bases, with 7 bases between the two germline ends. Germline V CDR1 and CDR2: KGHSH, LQKENI. The CDR3 is CASSPTANEKLFF. CDR3 sequence (DNA): TGTGCCAGCTCACCGACAGCAAATGAAAAACTGTTTTTT.

There are a few counts of this clone. The rearrangement joins TRBV5-1 to TRBJ2-1; D possibly corresponds to TRBD2 (6 bases). The germline V gene encodes CDR1 SGHRS and CDR2 YFSETQ. The CDR3 contains 12 residues. Trimming removed 5 bases from V and 6 bases from J, with 9 bases in between. CDR3 in amino acids: CASRAGINEQFF. Here the CDR3 DNA reads TGCGCCAGCAGGGCGGGGATCAATGAGCAGTTCTTC.

In DNA form, the CDR3 reads TGTGCCAGCAGTTTTAGTTCTGGTTCGGGAAACCAGTACTTC. Its translation is CASSFSSGSGNQYF. This chain uses TRBV27 with TRBJ2-5; D possibly corresponds to TRBD2 (5 bases). With 3 bases removed from V and 10 bases from J, the gap between germline ends came to 18 bases. The CDR3 runs to 14 residues. Germline values: CDR1 MNHEY, CDR2 SMNVEV (reference sequence).

This clone showed up just once. The chain joins TRBV14 to TRBJ2-1; 7 bases line up with TRBD2. V was clipped by 4 bases and J by 10 bases; unmatched bases: 10. Per the germline V gene, CDR1 is SGHDN and CDR2 is FVKESK. This CDR3 is built from 14 residues. CDR3 loop: CASSRGSGTYEQFF. The CDR3, as DNA: TGTGCCAGCAGCCGCGGGAGCGGTACATACGAGCAGTTCTTC.

The rearrangement uses TRBV19 and TRBJ1-1, with D unresolved. The CDR3 runs 13 residues. Trimming pared 10 bases from V and 8 bases from J, leaving 20 bases between. Germline V gene data show CDR1 as LNHDA and CDR2 as SQIVND (reference sequence). The CDR3 DNA follows: TGTGCCACCACCCCCCGACATGGGCTCGAAGCTTTCTTT. Protein product: CATTPRHGLEAFF.